The rows below give T cell receptor beta chains drawn from one sample of a study of T cell responses to AZD1222 COVID-19 vaccine. Only in-frame clones appear in the TCRdb table, and some are missing; sequencing was by immunoSEQ multiplex PCR. The data show some 130,000 clones, under 95% seen once. The sample was peripheral blood, taken on day 0 of AZD1222 vaccination. Every receptor here comes from an adult in good health. The CDR3 runs from the conserved cysteine through the conserved F or W. The D gene is left open where the match is weak. Only some rows state a clone size, as once, few, many or a class for expanded clones.

j_gene: TRBJ2-7
len: 14
abundance: .
d_gene: .
v_gene: TRBV10-3
CDR3nt: TGTGCCATCAGTGAAGGAGCCGCCAACTACGAGCAGTACTTC
CDR3aa: CAISEGAANYEQYF

j_gene: TRBJ2-7
len: 16
abundance: .
d_gene: .
v_gene: TRBV7-9
CDR3nt: TGTGCCAGCAGCTTCCATTCCCTACCCGGGGCCTACGAGCAGTACTTC
CDR3aa: CASSFHSLPGAYEQYF

j_gene: TRBJ1-6
len: 14
abundance: .
d_gene: .
v_gene: TRBV19
CDR3nt: TGTGCCACTAGGACGGAGGGCTATAATTCACCCCTCCACTTT
CDR3aa: CATRTEGYNSPLHF

j_gene: TRBJ1-2
len: 13
abundance: .
d_gene: .
v_gene: TRBV2
CDR3nt: TGTGCCAGCAGCAAACAGGGTGTGCATGGCTACACCTTC
CDR3aa: CASSKQGVHGYTF

j_gene: TRBJ1-2
len: 15
abundance: .
d_gene: .
v_gene: TRBV28
CDR3nt: TGTGCCAGCAGTTTGGGGGGCTCGGAACCCTATGGCTACACCTTC
CDR3aa: CASSLGGSEPYGYTF

j_gene: TRBJ1-4
len: 17
abundance: .
d_gene: .
v_gene: TRBV4-2
CDR3nt: TGTGCCAGCAGCCAAGTAGTGAGGGGATCGATTAATGAAAAACTGTTTTTT
CDR3aa: CASSQVVRGSINEKLFF

j_gene: TRBJ2-5
len: 14
abundance: .
d_gene: .
v_gene: TRBV27
CDR3nt: TGTGCCAGCAGACCCCCGCCGGGTTGGGAGACCCAGTACTTC
CDR3aa: CASRPPPGWETQYF

j_gene: TRBJ1-6
len: 15
abundance: .
d_gene: .
v_gene: TRBV19
CDR3nt: TGTGCCAGCAAAATTGGGGGACATCTCAATTCACCCCTCCACTTT
CDR3aa: CASKIGGHLNSPLHF

j_gene: TRBJ1-3
len: 15
abundance: .
d_gene: .
v_gene: TRBV6-1
CDR3nt: TGTGCCAGCAGTGAATTCCTAACCTCTGGAAACACCATATATTTT
CDR3aa: CASSEFLTSGNTIYF

j_gene: TRBJ1-3
len: 13
abundance: once
d_gene: .
v_gene: TRBV27
CDR3nt: TGTGCCAGCAGACAGACCGGTCGAAACACCATATATTTT
CDR3aa: CASRQTGRNTIYF

j_gene: TRBJ1-3
len: 17
abundance: .
d_gene: .
v_gene: TRBV5-1
CDR3nt: TGCGCCAGCAGCCTCACTCCCCCCCCGGTTGATGGAAACACCATATATTTT
CDR3aa: CASSLTPPPVDGNTIYF

j_gene: TRBJ2-1
len: 15
abundance: .
d_gene: TRBD2
v_gene: TRBV9
CDR3nt: TGTGCCAGCAGCGTAAGGCTAGCGGGGGGCAATGAGCAGTTCTTC
CDR3aa: CASSVRLAGGNEQFF

j_gene: TRBJ1-1
len: 15
abundance: .
d_gene: .
v_gene: TRBV19
CDR3nt: TGTGCCAGTAGCTGGCGGGGCGCTTGGAACACTGAAGCTTTCTTT
CDR3aa: CASSWRGAWNTEAFF

j_gene: TRBJ1-2
len: 13
abundance: .
d_gene: TRBD1
v_gene: TRBV12-3/TRBV12-4
CDR3nt: TGTGCCAGCAGTGTCGGGACAGCCACGGGCTACACCTTC
CDR3aa: CASSVGTATGYTF

j_gene: TRBJ1-2
len: 12
abundance: .
d_gene: .
v_gene: TRBV6-5
CDR3nt: TGTGCCAGCGAAAGACATGGTGGAGGCTACACCTTC
CDR3aa: CASERHGGGYTF

j_gene: TRBJ2-7
len: 14
abundance: .
d_gene: .
v_gene: TRBV7-2
CDR3nt: TGTGCCAGCAGTTTCCAAGGGGACTCCTACGAGCAGTACTTC
CDR3aa: CASSFQGDSYEQYF

j_gene: TRBJ2-7
len: 14
abundance: once
d_gene: .
v_gene: TRBV18
CDR3nt: TGTGCCAGCTCCCCCAGGTACTATGGGGACGAGCAGTACTTC
CDR3aa: CASSPRYYGDEQYF

j_gene: TRBJ2-3
len: 16
abundance: .
d_gene: TRBD2
v_gene: TRBV6-4
CDR3nt: TGTGCCAGCAGTGAGCTAGCGGGGGCGCACACAGATACGCAGTATTTT
CDR3aa: CASSELAGAHTDTQYF

j_gene: TRBJ2-1
len: 14
abundance: .
d_gene: TRBD1
v_gene: TRBV5-1
CDR3nt: TGCGCCAGCAGCTTGGGACAGGGAATCCATGAGCAGTTCTTC
CDR3aa: CASSLGQGIHEQFF

j_gene: TRBJ2-7
len: 13
abundance: .
d_gene: .
v_gene: TRBV18
CDR3nt: TGTGCCAGCTCACCTGCAGCATTCTACGAGCAGTACTTC
CDR3aa: CASSPAAFYEQYF

j_gene: TRBJ2-7
len: 12
abundance: once
d_gene: TRBD1
v_gene: TRBV5-8
CDR3nt: TGTGCCAGCAGCTTCGGCAGGGGGGAGCAGTACTTC
CDR3aa: CASSFGRGEQYF

j_gene: TRBJ2-1
len: 12
abundance: once
d_gene: .
v_gene: TRBV18
CDR3nt: TGTGCCAGCTCAACCCGGGACAATGAGCAGTTCTTC
CDR3aa: CASSTRDNEQFF

j_gene: TRBJ2-3
len: 13
abundance: once
d_gene: .
v_gene: TRBV18
CDR3nt: TGTGCCAGCTCACGGGGGAGTCCAGATACGCAGTATTTT
CDR3aa: CASSRGSPDTQYF

j_gene: TRBJ2-7
len: 16
abundance: .
d_gene: .
v_gene: TRBV15
CDR3nt: TGTGCCACCAGCAGAGACCGGGGGATGGACTCCTACGAGCAGTACTTC
CDR3aa: CATSRDRGMDSYEQYF

j_gene: TRBJ1-2
len: 11
abundance: .
d_gene: .
v_gene: TRBV30
CDR3nt: TGTGCCTGGACAGTTAACTATGGCTACACCTTC
CDR3aa: CAWTVNYGYTF

j_gene: TRBJ1-2
len: 15
abundance: .
d_gene: TRBD1
v_gene: TRBV5-3
CDR3nt: TGTGCCAGAAGCCCACAGGGGGAAGGCGGCTATGGCTACACCTTC
CDR3aa: CARSPQGEGGYGYTF

j_gene: TRBJ1-2
len: 15
abundance: .
d_gene: .
v_gene: TRBV7-8
CDR3nt: TGTGCCAGCAGCCGGGTCGGGGAAGAACTCCATGGCTACACCTTC
CDR3aa: CASSRVGEELHGYTF

j_gene: TRBJ1-2
len: 15
abundance: .
d_gene: .
v_gene: TRBV28
CDR3nt: TGTGCCAGCAGTTTATATGGGGGGCCGGACTATGGCTACACCTTC
CDR3aa: CASSLYGGPDYGYTF

j_gene: TRBJ1-2
len: 14
abundance: .
d_gene: TRBD1
v_gene: TRBV27
CDR3nt: TGTGCCAGCAGTCCGGGGACAGGGATCTATGGCTACACCTTC
CDR3aa: CASSPGTGIYGYTF

j_gene: TRBJ2-2
len: 14
abundance: once
d_gene: .
v_gene: TRBV4-1
CDR3nt: TGCGCCAGCAGCCGAGGGAGACTCTCCGGGGAGCTGTTTTTT
CDR3aa: CASSRGRLSGELFF

j_gene: TRBJ1-5
len: 16
abundance: once
d_gene: .
v_gene: TRBV6-2/TRBV6-3
CDR3nt: TGTGCCAGCAGTTCCCCACAGAATTTCAACAATCAGCCCCAGCATTTT
CDR3aa: CASSSPQNFNNQPQHF

j_gene: TRBJ1-1
len: 13
abundance: .
d_gene: .
v_gene: TRBV14
CDR3nt: TGTGCCAGCAGCCACGGGTTGTACACTGAAGCTTTCTTT
CDR3aa: CASSHGLYTEAFF

j_gene: TRBJ1-1
len: 12
abundance: once
d_gene: TRBD1
v_gene: TRBV30
CDR3nt: TGTGCCTGGAGTACAGGGGGCACTGAAGCTTTCTTT
CDR3aa: CAWSTGGTEAFF

j_gene: TRBJ2-5
len: 18
abundance: .
d_gene: .
v_gene: TRBV9
CDR3nt: TGTGCCAGCAGCGCCGGTGGGGCGCGGGGATCATTCCAAGAGACCCAGTACTTC
CDR3aa: CASSAGGARGSFQETQYF

j_gene: TRBJ1-5
len: 14
abundance: .
d_gene: .
v_gene: TRBV27
CDR3nt: TGTGCCAGCAGTTACCGGGGAGGAAATCAGCCCCAGCATTTT
CDR3aa: CASSYRGGNQPQHF

j_gene: TRBJ1-1
len: 11
abundance: .
d_gene: .
v_gene: TRBV20-1
CDR3nt: TGCAGTGCTAGCACCGGGACAAGGGCTTTCTTT
CDR3aa: CSASTGTRAFF

j_gene: TRBJ2-7
len: 18
abundance: .
d_gene: TRBD2
v_gene: TRBV7-2
CDR3nt: TGTGCCAGCAGCTTAGCGACCCGAGCTAGCGGGGTTGCATACGAGCAGTACTTC
CDR3aa: CASSLATRASGVAYEQYF

j_gene: TRBJ2-7
len: 15
abundance: .
d_gene: TRBD1
v_gene: TRBV25-1
CDR3nt: TGTGCCAGCAGTGTTGAGGGACAGACCGCCTACGAGCAGTACTTC
CDR3aa: CASSVEGQTAYEQYF

j_gene: TRBJ2-7
len: 13
abundance: .
d_gene: .
v_gene: TRBV2
CDR3nt: TGTGCCAGCGAGGGGGGGTTTGTCTACGAGCAGTACTTC
CDR3aa: CASEGGFVYEQYF

j_gene: TRBJ1-2
len: 12
abundance: .
d_gene: .
v_gene: TRBV6-1
CDR3nt: TGTGCCAGCAGTGAAGGGGGAGACGGCTACACCTTC
CDR3aa: CASSEGGDGYTF

j_gene: TRBJ1-1
len: 15
abundance: .
d_gene: .
v_gene: TRBV3-1/TRBV3-2
CDR3nt: TGTGCCAGCAGCCCCCAGTGGGCCATGAACACTGAAGCTTTCTTT
CDR3aa: CASSPQWAMNTEAFF

j_gene: TRBJ2-1
len: 16
abundance: .
d_gene: .
v_gene: TRBV6-6
CDR3nt: TGTGCCAGCAGTGCACCCCAGGGAATCACCGGCAATGAGCAGTTCTTC
CDR3aa: CASSAPQGITGNEQFF

j_gene: TRBJ1-1
len: 13
abundance: .
d_gene: .
v_gene: TRBV7-7
CDR3nt: TGTGCTAGCAGCCGTGACAGCAACACTGAAGCTTTCTTT
CDR3aa: CASSRDSNTEAFF

j_gene: TRBJ1-1
len: 12
abundance: .
d_gene: .
v_gene: TRBV18
CDR3nt: TGTGCCAGCTCAAACCTCGAGACTGAAGCTTTCTTT
CDR3aa: CASSNLETEAFF

j_gene: TRBJ1-2
len: 11
abundance: .
d_gene: .
v_gene: TRBV29-1
CDR3nt: TGCAGCGTTGACAGGGACTATGGCTACACCTTC
CDR3aa: CSVDRDYGYTF

j_gene: TRBJ1-1
len: 15
abundance: .
d_gene: .
v_gene: TRBV2
CDR3nt: TGTGCCAGCAGTGAACGACACCACCTATTCACTGAAGCTTTCTTT
CDR3aa: CASSERHHLFTEAFF

j_gene: TRBJ2-1
len: 12
abundance: .
d_gene: .
v_gene: TRBV27
CDR3nt: TGTGCCAGCAGTACGAGAACCGGGGACACGTTCTTC
CDR3aa: CASSTRTGDTFF

j_gene: TRBJ2-2
len: 15
abundance: .
d_gene: TRBD1
v_gene: TRBV11-1
CDR3nt: TGTGCCAGCAGCTTACGACAGGGATCTACCGGGGAGCTGTTTTTT
CDR3aa: CASSLRQGSTGELFF

j_gene: TRBJ2-1
len: 15
abundance: .
d_gene: .
v_gene: TRBV21-1
CDR3nt: TGTGCCAGCAGCAGGGGACAGGGGTTTTGGAATGAGCAGTTCTTC
CDR3aa: CASSRGQGFWNEQFF

j_gene: TRBJ1-5
len: 14
abundance: once
d_gene: TRBD1
v_gene: TRBV6-6
CDR3nt: TGTGCCAGCGGACAGGACGGGCGATTTCAGCCCCAGCATTTT
CDR3aa: CASGQDGRFQPQHF